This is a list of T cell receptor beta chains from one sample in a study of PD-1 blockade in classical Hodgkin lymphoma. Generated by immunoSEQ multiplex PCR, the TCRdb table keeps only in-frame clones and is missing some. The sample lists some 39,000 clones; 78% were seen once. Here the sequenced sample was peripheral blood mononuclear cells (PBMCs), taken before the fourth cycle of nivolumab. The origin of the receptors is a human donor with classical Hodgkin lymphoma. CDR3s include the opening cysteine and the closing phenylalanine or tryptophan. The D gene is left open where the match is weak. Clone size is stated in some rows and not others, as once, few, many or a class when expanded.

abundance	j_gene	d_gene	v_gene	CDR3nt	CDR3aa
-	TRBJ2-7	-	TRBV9	TGTGCCAGCAGCGTAGTGGAGAATTCCTACGAGCAGTACTTC	CASSVVENSYEQYF
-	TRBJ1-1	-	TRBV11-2	TGTGCCAGCAGCTTAGATTTCGGGGGCGGACGTGAAGCTTTCTTT	CASSLDFGGGREAFF
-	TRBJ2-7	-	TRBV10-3	TGTGCCATCAGTGGGATGGGGAGCGAGCAGTACTTC	CAISGMGSEQYF
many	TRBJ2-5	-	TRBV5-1	TGCGCCAGCAGCCAAACAACGACAGGGAGGGAGACCCAGTACTTC	CASSQTTTGRETQYF
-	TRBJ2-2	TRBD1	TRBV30	TGTGCCTGGAGGAGAACAGGGGCCACCGGGGAGCTGTTTTTT	CAWRRTGATGELFF
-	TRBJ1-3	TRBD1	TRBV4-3	TGCGCCAGCAGCCAGCTGGGGACAGGTGGAAACACCATATATTTT	CASSQLGTGGNTIYF
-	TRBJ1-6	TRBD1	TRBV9	TGTGCCAGCAGCGTAGGAGGGTTGGGGACAGACTCACCCCTCCACTTT	CASSVGGLGTDSPLHF
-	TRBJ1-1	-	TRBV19	TGTGCCAGTAGTATTCGGGGGACGGACACTGAAGCTTTCTTT	CASSIRGTDTEAFF
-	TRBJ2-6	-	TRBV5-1	TGCGCCAGCAGCGTCGAACGACAGGAGAAATTTTACTCTGGGGCCAACGTCCTGACTTTC	CASSVERQEKFYSGANVLTF
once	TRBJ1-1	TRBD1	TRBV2	TGTGCCAGCAGCCCGATGACAGGGTTTAACACTGAAGCTTTCTTT	CASSPMTGFNTEAFF
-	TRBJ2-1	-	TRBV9	TGTGCCAGCAGCCCAAGGGGGGTAGTAGGCAATGAGCAGTTCTTC	CASSPRGVVGNEQFF
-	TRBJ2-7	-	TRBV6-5	TGTGCCAGCACCATGGGGTTATCCTACGAGCAGTACTTC	CASTMGLSYEQYF
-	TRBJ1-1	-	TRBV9	TGTGCCAGCAGCGTAGTACAGGGCGGCACTGAAGCTTTCTTT	CASSVVQGGTEAFF
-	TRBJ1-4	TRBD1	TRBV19	TGTGCCAGTGGTGGGACAGTTTCATTTCGGCATGAAAAACTGTTTTTT	CASGGTVSFRHEKLFF
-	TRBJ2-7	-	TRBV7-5	TGTGCCAGCAGCTTAGTCGGGGGGCGCGGCGAGCAGTACTTC	CASSLVGGRGEQYF
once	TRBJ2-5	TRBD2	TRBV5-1	TGCGCCAGCAGCGCCTTCGGTAGCGGGGTCGGTGAGACCCAGTACTTC	CASSAFGSGVGETQYF
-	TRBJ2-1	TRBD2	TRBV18	TGTGCCAGCTCACCACGGCCGGGGGGGCTAGATGAGCAGTTCTTC	CASSPRPGGLDEQFF
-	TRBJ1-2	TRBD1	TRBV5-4	TGTGCCAGCAGCCCTAACAGGGGGCTCGGGTATGGCTACACCTTC	CASSPNRGLGYGYTF
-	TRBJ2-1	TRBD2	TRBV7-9	TGTGCCAGCAGCTCAAGCGGGGATGAGCAGTTCTTC	CASSSSGDEQFF
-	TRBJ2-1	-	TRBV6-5	TGTGCCAGCAGTTACTCTATATTCCCCCGAATGGATGAGCAGTTCTTC	CASSYSIFPRMDEQFF
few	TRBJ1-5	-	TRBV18	TGTGCCAGCTCACCAGCGCCCCGGGAGGATCAGCCCCAGCATTTT	CASSPAPREDQPQHF
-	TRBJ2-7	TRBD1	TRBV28	TGTGCCAGCAGTCTACGACAGGGGAGATCCTACGAGCAGTACTTC	CASSLRQGRSYEQYF
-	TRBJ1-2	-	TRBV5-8	TGTGCCAGCAGCTTGGAACAAGCCAACTATGGCTACACCTTC	CASSLEQANYGYTF
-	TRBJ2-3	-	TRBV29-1	TGCAGTACTCAGGGGGGGAGCCTCACAGATACGCAGTATTTT	CSTQGGSLTDTQYF